This is a list of T cell receptor beta chains from one sample in a study of type 1 regulatory T cells. TCRdb reprocessed the reads via MiXCR and lists one record per CDR3 protein. The table has over 55,000 distinct CDR3 sequences, approximately 64% seen once. Their recognized antigens are unknown. Source material: cultured T cells, either the whole culture or a sorted T cell fraction (not recorded which). These receptor sequences come from a human donor in good health. The CDR3 runs from the conserved cysteine through the conserved F or W. A D gene is named only where the DNA matches it firmly. The size entry is marked missing in some rows and otherwise reads once, few, many or a size class.

CDR3 protein: CASSYGGTYEQYF
CDR3 DNA: TGTGCCAGCAGTTACGGTGGCACCTACGAGCAGTACTTC
J gene: TRBJ2-7
clone size: .
D gene: .
V gene: TRBV6-5

CDR3 protein: CASRGTATYDQYF
CDR3 DNA: TGTGCCAGCAGGGGAACAGCTACCTACGATCAGTACTTC
J gene: TRBJ2-7
clone size: once
D gene: .
V gene: TRBV2

CDR3 protein: CAISRDRGGNEQYF
CDR3 DNA: TGTGCCATCAGTCGGGACAGGGGTGGGAACGAGCAGTACTTC
J gene: TRBJ2-7
clone size: .
D gene: TRBD1
V gene: TRBV10-3

CDR3 protein: CASSLHARGETQYF
CDR3 DNA: TGTGCCAGCAGCCTCCACGCCCGGGGGGAGACCCAGTACTTC
J gene: TRBJ2-5
clone size: .
D gene: .
V gene: TRBV7-8

CDR3 protein: CASSSIAGGYNEQFF
CDR3 DNA: TGTGCCAGCAGCTCGATAGCGGGAGGGTACAATGAGCAGTTCTTC
J gene: TRBJ2-1
clone size: few
D gene: TRBD2
V gene: TRBV11-1

CDR3 protein: CASSLGLAGGELFF
CDR3 DNA: TGCGCCAGCAGCTTGGGTCTAGCGGGCGGGGAGCTGTTTTTT
J gene: TRBJ2-2
clone size: .
D gene: TRBD2
V gene: TRBV5-1

CDR3 protein: CASSIPANSNQPQHF
CDR3 DNA: TGTGCCAGTAGTATCCCGGCGAATAGCAATCAGCCCCAGCATTTT
J gene: TRBJ1-5
clone size: many
D gene: .
V gene: TRBV19

CDR3 protein: CASSLTGTSGYNEQFF
CDR3 DNA: TGTGCCAGCAGCTTAACCGGGACTAGCGGGTACAATGAGCAGTTCTTC
J gene: TRBJ2-1
clone size: few
D gene: TRBD2
V gene: TRBV7-3

CDR3 protein: CAVAGGSSSYNEQFF
CDR3 DNA: TGTGCCGTGGCGGGAGGGTCTAGCTCCTACAATGAGCAGTTCTTC
J gene: TRBJ2-1
clone size: .
D gene: TRBD2
V gene: TRBV30

CDR3 protein: CASSLSPDEQFF
CDR3 DNA: TGTGCCAGCAGCTTATCCCCCGATGAGCAGTTCTTC
J gene: TRBJ2-1
clone size: once
D gene: .
V gene: TRBV7-8

CDR3 protein: CASSPVVQETQYF
CDR3 DNA: TGTGCCAGCTCACCGGTCGTCCAAGAGACCCAGTACTTC
J gene: TRBJ2-5
clone size: few
D gene: .
V gene: TRBV18

CDR3 protein: CSARRTSGITDTQYF
CDR3 DNA: TGCAGTGCTAGACGGACTAGCGGGATCACAGATACGCAGTATTTT
J gene: TRBJ2-3
clone size: .
D gene: TRBD2
V gene: TRBV20-1

CDR3 protein: CATEELAKNIQYF
CDR3 DNA: TGTGCCACCGAAGAACTAGCCAAAAACATTCAGTACTTC
J gene: TRBJ2-4
clone size: .
D gene: .
V gene: TRBV6-1

CDR3 protein: CSAIHGTGAANQPQHF
CDR3 DNA: TGCAGTGCTATTCACGGGACAGGGGCAGCCAATCAGCCCCAGCATTTT
J gene: TRBJ1-5
clone size: .
D gene: TRBD1
V gene: TRBV20-1